These T cell receptor beta chains were read from a single sample in a study of shared clonotypes between healthy human individuals. Produced via immunoSEQ multiplex PCR; TCRdb's table is partial and in-frame only. The sample consists of more than 2,000,000 clones, just over 90% of them appearing once. Sequenced: naive CD4+ T cells from PBMCs. The receptor set was obtained from a man aged 18 to 30 in good health. Some clones in this sample may be carry-over from other donors' samples. CDR3s leave out the opening cysteine and the closing phenylalanine or tryptophan. Fields, in order: D gene, J gene, V gene, CDR3 protein. The D gene is left open where the match is weak.

TRBD1,TRBJ2-3,TRBV29-1,SAQGGTDTQY
TRBD2,TRBJ2-7,TRBV6-6,ASSYGPPGLGEQY
-,TRBJ1-1,TRBV5-1,ASSWQGTDTEAF
-,TRBJ2-7,TRBV10-2,ASTLTTASSYEQY
-,TRBJ1-3,TRBV19,ASSPLGGFGNTIY
-,TRBJ2-5,TRBV7-2,ASSLRGIRGETQY
TRBD1,TRBJ2-7,TRBV2,ASSVRQGAYEQY
-,TRBJ1-1,TRBV2,ASRVGQSTEAF
TRBD1,TRBJ2-7,TRBV9,ASSVVKYDGTGYHEQY
-,TRBJ1-3,TRBV7-9,ASSSRGSGNTIY
-,TRBJ2-7,TRBV6-1,ASSEAAGVY
-,TRBJ2-5,TRBV5-4,ASSLGRDPSDTQY
-,TRBJ2-7,TRBV7-2,ASASGADNQYEQY
TRBD2,TRBJ2-1,TRBV6-4,ASSDSSGRSSYNEQF
-,TRBJ2-7,TRBV28,ASRLKAPSYEQY
-,TRBJ2-2,TRBV10-3,AISEVLAGGELF
-,TRBJ2-7,TRBV14,ASSQGSYEQY
-,TRBJ1-2,TRBV7-9,ASSLDSPGLRTQLYGYT
TRBD2,TRBJ2-3,TRBV5-1,ASSLGSGGSTDTQY
-,TRBJ2-5,TRBV29-1,SVDGAGRETQY
-,TRBJ2-3,TRBV28,ASSPVGRGLDTQY
-,TRBJ1-5,TRBV6-1,ASMEGSNQPQH
-,TRBJ2-1,TRBV18,ASSPPFFYNEQF
TRBD2,TRBJ2-3,TRBV7-3,ASSRSLAGASDTQY
TRBD2,TRBJ2-2,TRBV5-1,ASSFMGLAGGLTGELF
-,TRBJ1-5,TRBV5-4,ASSTSEGGRGGQPQH
TRBD1,TRBJ1-2,TRBV28,ASDGRGFNYGYT
-,TRBJ1-1,TRBV11-2,ASSLSSTVNTEAF